This TCR beta chain derives from a study of T cell repertoires in cytomegalovirus infection. Trimming cost V 5 bases and J 4 bases; bases outside gene matches: 10. The germline V gene has CDR1 DFQATT and CDR2 SNEGSKA (reference sequence). This CDR3 has 15 amino acids. One entry per CDR3 protein results from TCRdb running MiXCR on the reads. This table holds approximately 500,000 distinct CDR3 sequences, 26% found once. As concerns this clonotype: Antigen: not known.

Points from the study as a whole: The study found HLA-C-restricted CMV-specific TCR beta clonotypes dominating the ex vivo response.

The source material was PBMCs. This TCR was sampled from a human donor in good health (CMV status not recorded). Some clones in this sample may be carry-over from other donors' samples. The genes are TRBV20-1 and TRBJ1-5; 8 bases fit TRBD1. The CDR3 DNA reads as TGCAGTGCTCTTCGAGGACAGGGTGTAAATCAGCCCCAGCATTTT. Translated, it gives CSALRGQGVNQPQHF.